Each of the 14 T cell receptor beta chains below was sequenced from the same sample in a study of T cells in Graves' hyperthyroidism and ophthalmopathy. Amplified TCR beta CDR3 regions derived from RNA transcripts. HTBI primers were the set used in a first-round RT-PCR of the TCR CDR3. TCRdb re-called the multiplex PCR reads with MiXCR, one entry per CDR3 protein. The sample yields 750,000 to 950,000 distinct CDR3 sequences, 38% seen once. The source material was blood. Receptors were obtained from a man aged 18-30 years with Graves' hyperthyroidism.

This clonotype appeared many times. V gene TRBV9 combines with J gene TRBJ1-2, with D unclear. The V gene's germline CDR1 is SGDLS and CDR2 YYNGEE. The CDR3 runs 12 residues. Trimming took 0 bases from V and 5 from J, leaving 5 bases between them. CDR3 sequence reads: CASSVDGYGYTF. The CDR3 nucleotides are TGTGCCAGCAGCGTAGACGGGTATGGCTACACCTTC.

This clonotype appeared many times. The rearrangement uses TRBV14 and TRBJ2-5, with D perhaps TRBD2 (6 bases). This CDR3 has 13 residues. Germline lookup yields CDR1 SGHDN and CDR2 FVKESK. Trimming left V 3 bases short and J 5 bases short, with 10 bases between. This chain's CDR3 is CASSQGGEETQYF. The CDR3 DNA is TGTGCCAGCAGCCAGGGGGGTGAGGAGACCCAGTACTTC. The full variable domain, rest sourced from reference TRBV14 and TRBJ2-5, is EAGVTQFPSHSVIEKGQTVTLRCDPISGHDNLYWYRRVMGKEIKFLLHFVKESKQDESGMPNNRFLAERTGGTYSTLKVQPAELEDSGVYFCASSQGGEETQYFGPGTRLLVL.

In this sample, this clonotype turned up many times. The V gene is TRBV7-2, the J gene TRBJ2-7; the D is unclear. This CDR3 has 14 residues. V dropped 5 bases and J dropped 4 bases, with 15 bases sitting between them. Germline V gene sequence: CDR1 SGHTA, CDR2 FQGNSA. In DNA, the CDR3 is TGTGCCAGCAGCCTTATAGGTGCTGGGTACGAGCAGTACTTC. Translating gives CASSLIGAGYEQYF.

This clonotype was observed many times. The CDR3 nucleotides are TGTGCCAGCAGCTTCCGGGATTACTCCGCTGAAGCTTTCTTT. This codes for CASSFRDYSAEAFF. The genes are TRBV7-2 and TRBJ1-1; D is ambiguous. There are 14 residues in the CDR3. Per germline, CDR1 SGHTA and CDR2 FQGNSA. V was clipped by 3 bases and J by 6 bases, with 14 bases between them.

The chain is built from TRBV15 and TRBJ2-7; D is possibly TRBD1 (5 bases). The CDR3 is made up of 14 amino acids. The germline V gene encodes CDR1 LNHNV and CDR2 YYDKDF (reference sequence). V gave up 2 bases and J gave up 3 bases, with 11 bases separating them. CDR3 bases: TGTGCCACCAGCAGAATGGTAGGGGACTACGAGCAGTACTTC. Protein sequence: CATSRMVGDYEQYF.

There are a few counts of this clonotype. This sequence joins TRBV5-1 and TRBJ2-5; the D gene is possibly TRBD2 (5 bases). Germline V gives CDR1 SGHRS, CDR2 YFSETQ. The CDR3 is made up of 13 amino acids. With 5 bases removed from V and 4 bases from J, the gap between germline ends came to 12 bases. As DNA, the CDR3 is TGCGCCAGCAGTCCGAGGGCCCCAGAGACCCAGTACTTC. It codes for CASSPRAPETQYF.

The chain combines TRBV5-4 with TRBJ1-1; tentative D call: TRBD1 (6 bases). The V gene lost 3 bases and the J gene lost 6 bases, with 15 bases spanning the gap. CDR3 length: 14 residues. CDR1 and CDR2 from the germline V gene are SGHNT and YYREEE (reference sequence). CDR3 DNA: TGTGCCAGCAGCTACGCACAGGGCTCCCCTGAAGCTTTCTTT. Translating it yields CASSYAQGSPEAFF.

This chain links TRBV7-2 with TRBJ1-2; 8 nucleotides match TRBD1. Per germline, CDR1 SGHTA and CDR2 FQGNSA. The CDR3 length is 15 residues. Trimming removed 4 bases from V and 4 bases from J; junction bases left unmatched: 8. CDR3 residues: CASSSQTGGFYGYTF. The DNA for the CDR3 is TGTGCCAGCAGCTCTCAAACAGGGGGGTTCTATGGCTACACCTTC.

This rearrangement joins TRBV10-3 to TRBJ2-7; 10 positions agree with TRBD2. Germline V CDR1 and CDR2: ENHRY, SYGVKD. The CDR3 contains 18 residues. Trimming removed 1 base from V and 4 bases from J; junction bases left unmatched: 13. In DNA, the CDR3 is TGTGCCATCAGTGAGTTCCACTCCCCCGGGACTAGCGAATACGAGCAGTACTTC. This codes for CAISEFHSPGTSEYEQYF.

The V and J genes are TRBV7-2 and TRBJ2-2; 7 bases agree with TRBD1. Per germline, CDR1 SGHTA and CDR2 FQGNSA. This CDR3 has 16 residues. Trimming cost V 5 bases and J 3 bases; bases outside gene matches: 9. CDR3 loop: CASSTRQGGYTGELFF. The CDR3 coding sequence is TGTGCCAGCAGCACCCGACAGGGCGGTTACACCGGGGAGCTGTTTTTT.

V and J are TRBV7-9 and TRBJ2-7; TRBD1 agrees at 8 bases. CDR1 is SEHNR, CDR2 FQNEAQ, per germline (reference sequence). This CDR3 comprises 15 residues. J lost 5 bases, V lost 4 bases, and 10 bases had no gene match. CDR3 in DNA: TGTGCCAGCAGCTCCCCCCCGGACAGGGCCGACGAGCAGTACTTC. Encoded protein: CASSSPPDRADEQYF.

The rearrangement uses TRBV9 and TRBJ2-7; D is uncertain. The V end was cut by 4 bases, the J end by 2 bases, with 13 bases between. The CDR3 contains 14 residues. The V gene's germline CDR1 is SGDLS and CDR2 YYNGEE. The CDR3 nucleotides are TGTGCCAGCAGCCCCTTCGGTCAGGCCTACGAGCAGTACTTC. It specifies CASSPFGQAYEQYF.

The J gene is TRBJ1-1, the V gene TRBV10-3; no reliable D call. CDR3 size: 12 residues. Germline V gives CDR1 ENHRY, CDR2 SYGVKD. The ends were cut back, 5 bases at V and 0 bases at J, with 4 bases in the middle. As DNA, the CDR3 is TGTGCCATCAGTCCCATGAACACTGAAGCTTTCTTT. Translated: CAISPMNTEAFF.

At least ten counts were recorded for this clonotype. The chain carries TRBV2 and TRBJ2-7; D may be TRBD1 or TRBD2 (5 bases each). The CDR3 extends over 14 amino acids. Germline CDR1 is SNHLY and CDR2 is FYNNEI. Trimming took 2 bases from V and 3 from J, leaving 11 bases between them. The CDR3 DNA is TGTGCCAGCAGTGAACACGGGACCTACTACGAGCAGTACTTC. Its translation: CASSEHGTYYEQYF.